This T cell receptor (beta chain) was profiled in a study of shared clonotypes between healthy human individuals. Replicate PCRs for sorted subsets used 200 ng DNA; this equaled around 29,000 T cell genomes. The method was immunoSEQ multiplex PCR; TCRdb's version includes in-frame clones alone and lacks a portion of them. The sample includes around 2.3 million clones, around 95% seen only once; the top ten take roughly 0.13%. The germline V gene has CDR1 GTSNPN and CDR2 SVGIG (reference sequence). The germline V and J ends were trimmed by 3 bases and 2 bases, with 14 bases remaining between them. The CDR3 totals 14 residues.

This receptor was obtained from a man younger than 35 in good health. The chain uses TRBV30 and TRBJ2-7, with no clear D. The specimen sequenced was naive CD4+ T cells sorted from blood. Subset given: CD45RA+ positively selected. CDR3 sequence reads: CAWRRRSLAYEQYF. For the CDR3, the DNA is TGTGCCTGGAGGAGGAGATCTTTAGCCTACGAGCAGTACTTC.